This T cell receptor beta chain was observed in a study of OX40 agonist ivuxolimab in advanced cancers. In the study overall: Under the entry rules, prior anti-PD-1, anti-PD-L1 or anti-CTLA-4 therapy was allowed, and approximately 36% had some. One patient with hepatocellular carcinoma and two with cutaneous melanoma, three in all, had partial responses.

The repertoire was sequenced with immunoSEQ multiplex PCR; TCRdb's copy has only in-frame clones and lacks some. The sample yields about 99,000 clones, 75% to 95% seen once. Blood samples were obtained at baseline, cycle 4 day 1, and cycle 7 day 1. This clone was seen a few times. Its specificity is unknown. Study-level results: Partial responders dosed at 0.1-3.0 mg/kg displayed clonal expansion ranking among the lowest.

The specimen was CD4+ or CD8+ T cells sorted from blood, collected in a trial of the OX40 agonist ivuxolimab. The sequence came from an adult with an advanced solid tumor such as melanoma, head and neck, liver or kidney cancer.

The CDR3 DNA sequence: TGTGCCAGCAGTGAAGCGATCGGGGTCGGGCAGCCCCAGCATTTT. Amino acids: CASSEAIGVGQPQHF. The gene calls are TRBV6-1 and TRBJ1-5; D is ambiguous. This CDR3 contains 15 residues. Germline values: CDR1 MNHNS, CDR2 SASEGT. V gave up 0 bases and J gave up 7 bases, with 13 bases separating them.